The TCR beta chain under discussion was sequenced for a study of T cell clonality in common variable immunodeficiency. Assay used: immunoSEQ multiplex PCR; TCRdb lists only in-frame clones, some missing. The sample is made up of under 30,000 clones, none counted only once. This clone was observed at least ten times. Read sequence stops 3 residues before the CDR3 end, and the germline J gene provides the missing end. CDR1 is LNHDA and CDR2 is SQIVND in the germline V gene (reference sequence). The CDR3 runs to 15 residues. Between the trimmed V and J ends, which lost 6 bases and 1 base, there was a span of 14 bases.

The sequence derives from a person between 18 and 69 years old in good health. Sequencing used peripheral blood mononuclear cells. V gene TRBV19 combines with J gene TRBJ2-3, with D possibly called TRBD1 or TRBD2 (5 bases each). The sequenced part of the CDR3 DNA is TGTGCCAGTAGGAAGGGGATGAGGGGCACAGATACG. This codes for CASRKGMRGTDT. In full, the CDR3 is CASRKGMRGTDTQYF.